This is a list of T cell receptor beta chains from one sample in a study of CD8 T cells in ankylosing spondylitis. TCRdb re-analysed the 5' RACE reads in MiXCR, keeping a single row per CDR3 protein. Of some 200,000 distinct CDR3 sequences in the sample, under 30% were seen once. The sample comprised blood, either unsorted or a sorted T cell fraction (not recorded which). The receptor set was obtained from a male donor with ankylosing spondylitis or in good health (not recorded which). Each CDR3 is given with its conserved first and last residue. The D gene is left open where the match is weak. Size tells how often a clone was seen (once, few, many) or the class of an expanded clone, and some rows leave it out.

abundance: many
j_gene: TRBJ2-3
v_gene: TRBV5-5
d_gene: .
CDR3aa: CASRRDPRGGTDTQYF
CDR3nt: TGTGCCAGCAGGCGAGACCCCCGAGGTGGCACAGATACGCAGTATTTT

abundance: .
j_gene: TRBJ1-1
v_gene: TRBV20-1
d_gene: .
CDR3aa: CSASTRSVGNTEAFF
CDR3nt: TGCAGTGCTAGCACCCGATCAGTCGGAAACACTGAAGCTTTCTTT

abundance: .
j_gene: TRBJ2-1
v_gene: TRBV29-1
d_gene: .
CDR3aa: CSAGSGTKNHNEQFF
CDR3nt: TGCAGCGCTGGGTCCGGGACCAAAAATCACAATGAGCAGTTCTTC

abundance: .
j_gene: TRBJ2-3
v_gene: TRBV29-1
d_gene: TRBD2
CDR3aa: CSVEGISGKGTDTQYF
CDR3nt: TGCAGCGTTGAAGGAATTAGCGGGAAAGGAACAGATACGCAGTATTTT

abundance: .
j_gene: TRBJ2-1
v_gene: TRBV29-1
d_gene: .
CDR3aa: CSGRAYNEQFF
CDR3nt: TGCAGCGGCCGAGCCTACAATGAGCAGTTCTTC

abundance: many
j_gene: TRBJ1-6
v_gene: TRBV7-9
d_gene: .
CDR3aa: CASRSDPYNSPLHF
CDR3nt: TGTGCCAGCAGATCCGACCCTTATAATTCACCCCTCCACTTT

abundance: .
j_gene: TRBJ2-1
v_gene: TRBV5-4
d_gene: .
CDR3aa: CASSAYPGERFF
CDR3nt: TGTGCCAGCAGCGCATACCCCGGGGAACGGTTCTTC

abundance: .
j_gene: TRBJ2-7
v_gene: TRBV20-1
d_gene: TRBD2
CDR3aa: CSAKAAGHILIHEQYF
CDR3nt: TGCAGTGCGAAGGCAGCGGGGCATATCCTAATCCACGAGCAGTACTTC

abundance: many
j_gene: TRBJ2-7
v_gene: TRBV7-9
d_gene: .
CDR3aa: CASSFPGGGRINEQYF
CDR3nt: TGTGCCAGCAGCTTCCCAGGGGGGGGCCGGATAAACGAGCAGTACTTC

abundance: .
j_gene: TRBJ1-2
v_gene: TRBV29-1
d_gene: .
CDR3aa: CSVEDPDLDGYTF
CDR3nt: TGCAGCGTTGAAGATCCGGACCTGGACGGCTACACCTTC

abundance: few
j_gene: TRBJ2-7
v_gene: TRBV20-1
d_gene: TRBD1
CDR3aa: CGTGTGYEQYF
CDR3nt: TGCGGGACCGGGACAGGGTACGAGCAGTACTTC

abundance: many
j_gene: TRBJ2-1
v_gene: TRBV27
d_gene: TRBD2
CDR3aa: CASSNPLGLAGVHEQFF
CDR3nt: TGTGCCAGCAGCAACCCACTGGGGCTAGCGGGAGTCCATGAGCAGTTCTTC

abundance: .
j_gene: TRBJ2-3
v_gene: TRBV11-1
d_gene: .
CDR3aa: CASSLATKGKTSTDTQYF
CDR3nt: TGTGCCAGCAGCTTAGCGACCAAGGGGAAAACAAGCACAGATACGCAGTATTTT

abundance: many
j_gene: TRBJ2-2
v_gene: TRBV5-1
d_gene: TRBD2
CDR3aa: CASSLGLAVNTGELFF
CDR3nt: TGCGCCAGCAGCCTCGGACTAGCGGTGAACACCGGGGAGCTGTTTTTT

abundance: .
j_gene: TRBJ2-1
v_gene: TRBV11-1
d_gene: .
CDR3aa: CASSPLPPGQTYNEQFF
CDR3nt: TGTGCCAGCAGCCCCCTTCCCCCCGGACAGACTTACAATGAGCAGTTCTTC

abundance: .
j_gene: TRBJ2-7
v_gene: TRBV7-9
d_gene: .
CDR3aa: CASSSPVRYEQYF
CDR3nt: TGTGCCAGCAGCTCCCCGGTCAGGTACGAGCAGTACTTC

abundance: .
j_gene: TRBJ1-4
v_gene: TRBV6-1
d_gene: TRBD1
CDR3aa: CASRSGGTNEKLFF
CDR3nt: TGTGCCAGCAGGTCAGGGGGCACTAATGAAAAACTGTTTTTT

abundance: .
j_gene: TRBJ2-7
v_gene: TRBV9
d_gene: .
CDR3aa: CASSASGTLYEQYF
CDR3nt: TGTGCCAGCAGCGCCTCCGGGACTCTCTACGAGCAGTACTTC

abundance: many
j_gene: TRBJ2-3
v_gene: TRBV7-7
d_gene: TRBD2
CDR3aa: CASSSGPAGADTQYF
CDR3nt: TGTGCTAGCAGCTCGGGACCGGCGGGGGCAGATACGCAGTATTTT

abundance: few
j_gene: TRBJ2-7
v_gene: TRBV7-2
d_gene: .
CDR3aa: CASSLTTGASYEQYF
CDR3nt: TGTGCCAGCAGCTTAACAACGGGAGCGTCCTACGAGCAGTACTTC

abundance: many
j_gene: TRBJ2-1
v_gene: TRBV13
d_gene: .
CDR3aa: CASSWLKQVSYNEQFF
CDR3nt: TGTGCCAGCAGCTGGCTGAAACAGGTTTCCTACAATGAGCAGTTCTTC

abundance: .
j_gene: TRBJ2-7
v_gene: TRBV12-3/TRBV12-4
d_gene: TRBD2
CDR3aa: CASSPSGRNLYEQYF
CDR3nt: TGTGCCAGCAGCCCTAGCGGACGGAATCTCTACGAGCAGTACTTC

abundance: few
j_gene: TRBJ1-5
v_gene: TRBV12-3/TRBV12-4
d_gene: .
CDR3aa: CASSLSRQPQHF
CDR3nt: TGTGCCAGCAGTTTAAGCAGGCAGCCCCAGCATTTT

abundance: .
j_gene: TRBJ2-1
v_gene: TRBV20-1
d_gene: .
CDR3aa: CSAETGGGNEQFF
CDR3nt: TGCAGTGCTGAAACTGGGGGCGGCAATGAGCAGTTCTTC

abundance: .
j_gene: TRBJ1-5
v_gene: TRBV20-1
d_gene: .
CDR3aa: CSAARGGGYSNQPQHF
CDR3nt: TGCAGTGCCGCGAGAGGCGGTGGCTATAGCAATCAGCCCCAGCATTTT

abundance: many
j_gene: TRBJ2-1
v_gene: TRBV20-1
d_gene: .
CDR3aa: CSALPLGALNEQFF
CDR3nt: TGCAGCGCCCTGCCCTTGGGGGCTTTGAATGAGCAGTTCTTC

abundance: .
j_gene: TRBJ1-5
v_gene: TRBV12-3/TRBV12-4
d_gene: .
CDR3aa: CASSLTGDSQPQHF
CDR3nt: TGTGCCAGCAGTTTAACTGGGGATAGCCAGCCCCAGCATTTT

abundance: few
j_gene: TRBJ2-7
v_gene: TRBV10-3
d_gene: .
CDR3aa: CAIADWTYEQYF
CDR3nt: TGTGCCATAGCGGACTGGACCTACGAGCAGTACTTC

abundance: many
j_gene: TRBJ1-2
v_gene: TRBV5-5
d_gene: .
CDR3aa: CASSLVASQGKYGYTF
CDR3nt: TGTGCCAGCAGCCTGGTCGCCTCTCAGGGGAAGTATGGCTACACCTTC

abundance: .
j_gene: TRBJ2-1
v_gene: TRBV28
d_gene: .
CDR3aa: CASSRSYSYNEQFF
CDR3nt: TGTGCCAGCAGCCGATCTTACTCCTACAATGAGCAGTTCTTC

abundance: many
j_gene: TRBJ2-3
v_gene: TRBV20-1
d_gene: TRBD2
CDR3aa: CSAPRAGVGDTQYF
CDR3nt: TGCAGTGCTCCCCGCGCGGGAGTTGGAGATACGCAGTATTTT

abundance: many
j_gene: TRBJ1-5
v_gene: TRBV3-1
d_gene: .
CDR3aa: CASSQSQGVRRQQPQHF
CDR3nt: TGTGCCAGCAGCCAATCTCAGGGTGTTCGGAGACAACAGCCCCAGCATTTT

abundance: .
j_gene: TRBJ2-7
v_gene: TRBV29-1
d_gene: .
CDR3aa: CSVVLRIYEQYF
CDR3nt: TGCAGCGTTGTCTTACGGATATACGAGCAGTACTTC

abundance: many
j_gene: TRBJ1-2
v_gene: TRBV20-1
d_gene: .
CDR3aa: CSATDPKNYGYTF
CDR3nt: TGCAGTGCTACAGACCCGAAGAACTATGGCTACACCTTC

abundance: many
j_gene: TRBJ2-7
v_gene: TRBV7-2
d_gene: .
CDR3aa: CASSSQAYEQYF
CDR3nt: TGTGCCAGCAGCTCCCAGGCCTACGAGCAGTACTTC

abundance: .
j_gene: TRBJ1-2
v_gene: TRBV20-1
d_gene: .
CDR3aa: CSARDRTREDYGYTF
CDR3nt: TGCAGTGCTAGAGATCGAACCAGGGAGGACTATGGCTACACCTTC

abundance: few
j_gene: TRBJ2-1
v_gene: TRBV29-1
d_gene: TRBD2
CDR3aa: CSTGSGTSGINNEQFF
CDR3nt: TGCAGCACTGGCTCCGGGACTAGCGGGATAAACAATGAGCAGTTCTTC

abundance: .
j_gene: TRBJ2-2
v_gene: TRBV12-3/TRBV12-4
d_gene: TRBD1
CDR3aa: CASSQGASAARAELFF
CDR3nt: TGTGCCAGCAGTCAGGGGGCTAGCGCCGCTAGAGCGGAGCTGTTTTTT

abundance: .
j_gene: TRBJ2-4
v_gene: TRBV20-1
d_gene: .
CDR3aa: CSASFGGVAKNIQYF
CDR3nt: TGCAGTGCTAGTTTCGGCGGGGTAGCCAAAAACATTCAGTACTTC

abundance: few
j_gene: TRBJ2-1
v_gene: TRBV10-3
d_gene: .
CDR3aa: CAISESDSVGGRRDGEFF
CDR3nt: TGTGCCATCAGTGAGTCTGATTCTGTCGGCGGGCGACGGGATGGCGAGTTCTTC

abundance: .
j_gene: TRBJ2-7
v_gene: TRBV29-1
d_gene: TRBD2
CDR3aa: CSVAPGGEQYF
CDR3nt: TGCAGCGTTGCTCCGGGGGGCGAGCAGTACTTC

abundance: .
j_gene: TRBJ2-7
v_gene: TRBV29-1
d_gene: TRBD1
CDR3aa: CSVLGQSYEQYF
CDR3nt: TGCAGCGTGCTGGGACAGTCCTACGAGCAGTACTTC

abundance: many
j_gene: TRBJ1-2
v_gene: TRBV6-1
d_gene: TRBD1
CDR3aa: CASSPQGASYGYTF
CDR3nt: TGTGCCAGCAGTCCTCAGGGGGCATCCTATGGCTACACCTTC

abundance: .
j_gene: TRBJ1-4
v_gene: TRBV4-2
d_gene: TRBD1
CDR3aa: CASSQAGTDFNEKLFF
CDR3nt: TGTGCCAGCAGCCAAGCCGGGACAGATTTCAATGAAAAACTGTTTTTT

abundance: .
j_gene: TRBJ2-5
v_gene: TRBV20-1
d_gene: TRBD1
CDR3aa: CSAPRRQGVGETQYF
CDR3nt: TGCAGTGCTCCCCGTCGACAGGGAGTAGGAGAGACCCAGTACTTC

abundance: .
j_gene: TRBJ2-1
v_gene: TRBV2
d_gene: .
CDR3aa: CASSYRGTKQFF
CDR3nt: TGTGCCAGCAGTTACCGCGGGACAAAGCAGTTCTTC

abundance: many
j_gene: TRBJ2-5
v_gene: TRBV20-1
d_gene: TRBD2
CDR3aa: CSASPGLAPLQETQYF
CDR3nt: TGCAGTGCTAGCCCGGGACTAGCGCCCTTACAAGAGACCCAGTACTTC

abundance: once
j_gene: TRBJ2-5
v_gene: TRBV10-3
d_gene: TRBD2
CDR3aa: CATGTSEETQYF
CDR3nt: TGTGCCACCGGGACTAGCGAAGAGACCCAGTACTTC

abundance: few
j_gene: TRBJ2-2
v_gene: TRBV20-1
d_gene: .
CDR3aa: CSASEGGLTGELFF
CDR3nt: TGCAGTGCTAGTGAGGGAGGTTTGACCGGGGAGCTGTTTTTT

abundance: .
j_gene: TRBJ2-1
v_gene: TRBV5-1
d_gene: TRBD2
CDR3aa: CASSSGEGSYNEQFF
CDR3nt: TGCGCCAGCAGCTCGGGGGAGGGGTCCTACAATGAGCAGTTCTTC

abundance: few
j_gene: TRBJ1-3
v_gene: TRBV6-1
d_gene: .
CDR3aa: CASSGHSSGNTIYF
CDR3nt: TGTGCCAGCAGCGGACATAGCTCTGGAAACACCATATATTTT

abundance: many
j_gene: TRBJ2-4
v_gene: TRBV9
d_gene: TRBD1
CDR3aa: CASSSPLRDRENIQYF
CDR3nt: TGTGCCAGCAGCTCACCTCTACGGGACAGGGAAAACATTCAGTACTTC